This T cell receptor beta chain was retrieved from a study of shared clonotypes between healthy human individuals (dated by TCRdb to 2020 to 2022). With regard to the full study: Two women and three men aged 18 to 49 years were included in the cohort. For each donor, CD4 naive and CD4 memory were each given three plates, CD8 naive was given two plates, and CD8 memory was given one plate. To estimate repertoire size and how much clonotypes are shared between individuals, the study performed deep sequencing of blood TCR repertoires from 4 to 6 healthy adults. Different laboratories and diverse techniques were used to prepare libraries and sequence TCR repertoires, to increase sequencing depth and limit assay-specific biases. Per donor, leukapheresis produced somewhere between about 0.94 and 9.5 billion PBMCs.

To note about this clone: The antigen this receptor binds is unknown. No base-level quality is on record; no much larger clone is a single base apart.

Spanning cysteine to phenylalanine, the CDR3 consists of 15 amino acids. Only the CDR3 DNA is retained, 45 bases long and in frame from the first base. The germline V gene (reference sequence) sets CDR1 to LNHDA and CDR2 to SQIVND. Germline trimming amounts to 6 bases on V and 3 bases on J, with 8 as the count of junction bases outside the gene matches. CD8 naive samples consisted of CD45RO-negative cells that were positively selected for CCR7, yielding a CD45RA+CCR7+ population without TemRA cells. The donors were healthy, HIV-negative adults who had no recently reported acute infections or vaccinations. Every donor was a Caucasian adult living in Nashville, Tennessee, USA. After blood collection by leukapheresis, PBMCs were isolated using Ficoll-Histopaque density gradient centrifugation and then cryopreserved in the vapor phase of liquid nitrogen. Analytical flow cytometry was used to check the purity and quantity of every magnetically sorted T cell population. Genomic DNA was isolated from each sorted fraction and quantified by UV absorbance on a Nanodrop 2000c.

The study at large found these results: Pairwise subsampling led to the expectation that sequencing depth would affect the degree of clonotype sharing among donors. Sampling was limited to blood, and TCR repertoires in tissue likely differ from TCR repertoires in blood. Because the study included a small number of donors, the genetic and exposure-history diversity represented was limited. Estimated clonotype richness was generally larger for naive than for memory subsets. Higher generation probabilities were observed for clonotypes shared by all four sorted-subset donors than for non-shared clonotypes. Incomplete sequencing was indicated by rarefaction of sorted-subset datasets, despite the large sequencing depth. About 5% of naive CD4, around 3.6% of naive CD8, 2.3% of memory CD4, and about 0.4% of memory CD8 clonotypes were shared across a few donors.

TCR CDR3 regions were amplified from genomic DNA by multiplex PCR using the deep immunoSEQ assay. Extracted genomic DNA from each cell subset was distributed evenly across all wells of several immunoSEQ 96-well plates, and each plate was treated as a replicate. For sorted subsets, each replicate PCR was loaded with approximately 0.2 ug genomic DNA, equivalent to 25,000 to 30,000 T cell genomes. Purified libraries were measured with a Qubit 3.0 fluorometer, size-checked on a Bioanalyzer 2100, and measured again with the KAPA Library Quantification kit. Each immunoSEQ 96-well plate was sequenced on its own single-read 150-cycle Illumina NextSeq 550 flow cell. The study's processing was this. The immunoSEQ output contained only junctional sequences without quality scores, so filtering could not match that applied to full-length reads. To assign V/J genes and CDR3, sequences were annotated against IMGT germline references using PyIR, a Python wrapper for IgBLAST v1.9. Reads with weak V/J assignments (E-value above 1e-6), missing CDR3, stop codons, out-of-frame junctions, or ambiguous translated residues were removed. A V3J clonotype was defined by an identical inferred V gene, J gene, and CDR3 amino acid sequence. To compute the percentage overlap between repertoires, the number of shared unique clonotypes was divided by the size of the smaller repertoire. Repertoire richness was assessed with RTK rarefaction, the Chao1 estimator, and Recon v2.1 estimates of unobserved clonotypes. OLGA was used to compute generation probabilities for all TCRbeta clonotypes that the gDNA method yielded from a few donors. Not all clones reach the TCRdb copy of this immuneACCESS table, which keeps in-frame sequences only. Checked studies attribute under half of the gap to unresolved V genes and leave the rest unexplained. The V and J calls and clone size are taken from that table; D and trimming were inferred from the DNA. The sample contains around 2,000,000 clones, roughly 94% of them found a single time. Jointly, the top ten make up approximately 1% of the sample.

The TCR was taken from a man younger than 35 in good health. The chain uses TRBV19 and TRBJ2-7, and TRBD1 aligns with 10 junction nucleotides. Source material: naive CD8+ T cells sorted from blood. What the cell subset or site label conveys for this sample: CD45RA+CCR7+. The encoded CDR3 is CASSPGTGVLYEQYF. The bases are TGTGCCAGTAGCCCCGGGACAGGGGTTCTCTACGAGCAGTACTTC.